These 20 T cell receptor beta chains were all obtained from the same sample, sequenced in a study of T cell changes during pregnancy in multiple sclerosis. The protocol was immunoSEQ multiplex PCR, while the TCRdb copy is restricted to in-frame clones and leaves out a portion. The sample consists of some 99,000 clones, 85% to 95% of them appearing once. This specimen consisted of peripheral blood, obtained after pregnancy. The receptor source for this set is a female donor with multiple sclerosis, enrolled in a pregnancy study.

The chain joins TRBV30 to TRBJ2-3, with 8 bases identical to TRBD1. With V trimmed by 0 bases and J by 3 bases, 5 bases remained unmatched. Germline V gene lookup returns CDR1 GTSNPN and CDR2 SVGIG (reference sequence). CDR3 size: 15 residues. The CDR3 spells CAWSVPTGGTDTQYF. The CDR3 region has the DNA TGTGCCTGGAGTGTACCCACAGGGGGAACAGATACGCAGTATTTT.

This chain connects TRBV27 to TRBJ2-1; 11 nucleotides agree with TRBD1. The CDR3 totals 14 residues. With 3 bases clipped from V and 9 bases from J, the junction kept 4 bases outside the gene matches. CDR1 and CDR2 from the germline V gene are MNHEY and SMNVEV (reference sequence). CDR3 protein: CASSFGQGAGEQFF. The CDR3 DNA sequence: TGTGCCAGCAGTTTCGGACAGGGGGCAGGTGAGCAGTTCTTC.

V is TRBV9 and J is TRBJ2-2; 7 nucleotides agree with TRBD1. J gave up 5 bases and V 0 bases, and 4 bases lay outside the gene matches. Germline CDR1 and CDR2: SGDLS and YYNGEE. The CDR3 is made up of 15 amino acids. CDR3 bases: TGTGCCAGCAGCGTAGGACAGGGAGTAACCGGGGAGCTGTTTTTT. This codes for CASSVGQGVTGELFF.

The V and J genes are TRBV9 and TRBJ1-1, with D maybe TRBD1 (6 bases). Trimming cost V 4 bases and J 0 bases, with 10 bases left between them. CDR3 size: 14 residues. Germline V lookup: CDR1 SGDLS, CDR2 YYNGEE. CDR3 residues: CASSTGRVNTEAFF. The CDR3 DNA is TGTGCCAGCAGCACAGGGCGGGTGAACACTGAAGCTTTCTTT.

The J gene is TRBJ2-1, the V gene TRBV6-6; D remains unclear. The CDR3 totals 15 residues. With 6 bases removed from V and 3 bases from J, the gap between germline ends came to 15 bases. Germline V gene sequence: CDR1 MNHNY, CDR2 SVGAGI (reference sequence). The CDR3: CASSPSTKNYNEQFF. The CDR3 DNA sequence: TGTGCCAGCAGCCCCTCGACAAAGAACTACAATGAGCAGTTCTTC.

The DNA of the CDR3 is TGTGCCAGCAGCTTAGTCGGGACAGACCTCTCCTACGAGCAGTACTTC. It encodes CASSLVGTDLSYEQYF. The rearrangement links TRBV13 to TRBJ2-7; 7 bases are shared with TRBD1. The V and J ends lost 1 base and 0 bases, in that order; junction bases with no gene match: 6. This CDR3 is built from 16 residues. Germline V lookup: CDR1 PRHDT, CDR2 FYEKMQ (reference sequence).

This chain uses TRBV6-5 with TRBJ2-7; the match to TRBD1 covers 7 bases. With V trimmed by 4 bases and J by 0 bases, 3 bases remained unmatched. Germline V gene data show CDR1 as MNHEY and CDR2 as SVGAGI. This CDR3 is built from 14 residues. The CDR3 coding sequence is TGTGCCAGCAGTTCGACAGGGAGCTCCTACGAGCAGTACTTC. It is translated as CASSSTGSSYEQYF.

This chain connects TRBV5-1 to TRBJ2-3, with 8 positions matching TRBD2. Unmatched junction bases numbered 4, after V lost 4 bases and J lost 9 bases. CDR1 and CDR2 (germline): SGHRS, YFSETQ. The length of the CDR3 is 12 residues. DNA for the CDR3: TGCGCCAGCAGCCCCACTAGCGGAACGCAGTATTTT. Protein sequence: CASSPTSGTQYF.

The CDR3 sequence is CASSLVREGTGGNVGYTF. The CDR3 DNA sequence: TGCGCCAGCAGCTTGGTCCGTGAAGGTACAGGGGGGAACGTTGGCTACACCTTC. The chain uses TRBV5-1 and TRBJ1-2; 8 bases map to TRBD1. Germline V CDR1 and CDR2: SGHRS, YFSETQ. The ends lost 0 bases at V and 7 bases at J; junction bases unmatched: 17. The CDR3 has 18 amino acids.

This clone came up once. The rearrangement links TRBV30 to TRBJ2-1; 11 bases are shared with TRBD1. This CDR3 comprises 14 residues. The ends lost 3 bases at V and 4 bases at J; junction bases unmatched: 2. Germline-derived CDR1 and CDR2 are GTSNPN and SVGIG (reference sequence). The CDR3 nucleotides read TGTGCCTGGAGGGGGGACAGGGGGTACAATGAGCAGTTCTTC. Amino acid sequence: CAWRGDRGYNEQFF.

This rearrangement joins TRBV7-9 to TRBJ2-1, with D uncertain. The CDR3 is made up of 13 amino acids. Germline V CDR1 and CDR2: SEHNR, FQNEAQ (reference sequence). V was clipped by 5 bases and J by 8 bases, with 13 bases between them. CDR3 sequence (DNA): TGTGCCAGCAGCCCCCAATCACAATATGAGCAGTTCTTC. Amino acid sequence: CASSPQSQYEQFF.

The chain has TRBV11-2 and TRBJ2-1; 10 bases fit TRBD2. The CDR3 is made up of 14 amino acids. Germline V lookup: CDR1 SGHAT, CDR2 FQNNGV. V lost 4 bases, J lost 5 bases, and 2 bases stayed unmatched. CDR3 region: CASSSGLAHNEQFF. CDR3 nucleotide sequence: TGTGCCAGCAGCTCGGGACTAGCGCACAATGAGCAGTTCTTC.

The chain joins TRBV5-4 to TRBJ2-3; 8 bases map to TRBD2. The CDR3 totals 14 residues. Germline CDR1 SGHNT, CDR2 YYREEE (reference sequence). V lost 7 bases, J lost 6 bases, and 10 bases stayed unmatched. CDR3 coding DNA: TGTGCCAGCGGTCGGGAGGGTCCGGGCGATACGCAGTATTTT. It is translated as CASGREGPGDTQYF. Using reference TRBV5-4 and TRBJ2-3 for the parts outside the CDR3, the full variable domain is ETGVTQSPTHLIKTRGQQVTLRCSSQSGHNTVSWYQQALGQGPQFIFQYYREEENGRGNFPPRFSGLQFPNYSSELNVNALELDDSALYLCASGREGPGDTQYFGPGTRLTVL.

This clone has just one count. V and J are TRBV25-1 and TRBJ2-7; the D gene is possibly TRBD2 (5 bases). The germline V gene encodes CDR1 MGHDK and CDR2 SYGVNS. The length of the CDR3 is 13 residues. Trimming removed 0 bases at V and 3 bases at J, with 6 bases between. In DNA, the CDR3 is TGTGCCAGCAGTGAATACGGACTCTACGAGCAGTACTTC. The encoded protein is CASSEYGLYEQYF.

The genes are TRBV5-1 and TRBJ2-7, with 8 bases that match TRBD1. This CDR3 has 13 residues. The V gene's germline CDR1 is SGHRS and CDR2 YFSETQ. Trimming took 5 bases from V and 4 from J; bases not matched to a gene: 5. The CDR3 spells CASRGQENYEQYF. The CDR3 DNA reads TGCGCCAGCAGGGGACAGGAGAATTACGAGCAGTACTTC.

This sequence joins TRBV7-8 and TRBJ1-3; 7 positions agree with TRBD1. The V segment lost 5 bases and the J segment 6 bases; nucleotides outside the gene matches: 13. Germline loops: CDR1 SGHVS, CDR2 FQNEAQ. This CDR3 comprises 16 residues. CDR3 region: CASSERTGLRVNTIYF. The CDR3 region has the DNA TGTGCCAGCAGCGAGCGGACAGGTCTGAGAGTAAACACCATATATTTT. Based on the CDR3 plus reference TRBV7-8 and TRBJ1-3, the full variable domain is GAGVSQSPRYKVAKRGQDVALRCDPISGHVSLFWYQQALGQGPEFLTYFQNEAQLDKSGLPSDRFFAERPEGSVSTLKIQRTQQEDSAVYLCASSERTGLRVNTIYFGEGSWLTVV.

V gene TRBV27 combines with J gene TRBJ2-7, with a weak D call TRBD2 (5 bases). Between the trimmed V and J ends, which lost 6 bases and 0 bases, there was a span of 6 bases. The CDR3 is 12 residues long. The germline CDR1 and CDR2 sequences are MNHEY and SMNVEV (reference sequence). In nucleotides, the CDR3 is TGTGCCAGCAGCGGGGACTCCTACGAGCAGTACTTC. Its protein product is CASSGDSYEQYF.

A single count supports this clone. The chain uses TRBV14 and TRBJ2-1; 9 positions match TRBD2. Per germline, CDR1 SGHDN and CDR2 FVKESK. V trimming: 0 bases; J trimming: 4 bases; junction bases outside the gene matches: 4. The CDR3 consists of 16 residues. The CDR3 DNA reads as TGTGCCAGCAGCCAAGATACGACTAGCGGATACAATGAGCAGTTCTTC. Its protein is CASSQDTTSGYNEQFF.

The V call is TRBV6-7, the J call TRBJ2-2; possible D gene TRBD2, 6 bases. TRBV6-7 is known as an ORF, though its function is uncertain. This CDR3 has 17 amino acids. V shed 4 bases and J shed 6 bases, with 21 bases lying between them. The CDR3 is CASSSRVDTGAPGELFF. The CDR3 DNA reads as TGTGCCAGCAGTTCGCGAGTCGATACGGGAGCCCCCGGGGAGCTGTTTTTT.

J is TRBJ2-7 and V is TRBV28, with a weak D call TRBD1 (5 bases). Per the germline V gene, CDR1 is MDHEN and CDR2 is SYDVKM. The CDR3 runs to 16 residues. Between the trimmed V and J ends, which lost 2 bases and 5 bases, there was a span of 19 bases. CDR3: CASSLGGQGEANEQYF. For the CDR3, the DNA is TGTGCCAGCAGTTTAGGTGGGCAGGGCGAAGCAAACGAGCAGTACTTC.